A single sample is the source of the 4 T cell receptor beta chains below, sequenced in a study of CD8 T cells in ankylosing spondylitis listed by TCRdb under 2017. Libraries came from 5' RACE. Reads for this sample came from an Illumina HiSeq 2500. Using fastp trimming at Q25 and MiXCR clonotype assembly, TCRdb reanalyzed the public sequencing data and kept in-frame beta chains. Each CDR3 protein gets just one entry, which takes the most common genes and DNA from the rows behind it. This sample is represented by under 300,000 distinct CDR3 sequences; about 10% of them were singletons. 5.5% to 8% of the sample is held by the ten biggest clonotypes. The source material was blood, either unsorted or a sorted T cell fraction (not recorded which). Every receptor here comes from a male donor with ankylosing spondylitis or in good health (not recorded which).

This clonotype was detected ten times or more. CDR3 sequence (DNA): TGCAGTGCTAGGGAGACAGGGCTAAGGGATACGCAGTATTTT. Residues: CSARETGLRDTQYF. The J gene is TRBJ2-3, the V gene TRBV20-1; 7 positions match TRBD1. CDR3 length: 14 amino acids. After removal of 3 bases from V and 6 bases from J, the junction contained 9 bases not matched to a gene. Germline CDR1 is DFQATT and CDR2 is SNEGSKA (reference sequence).

This clonotype was counted at least ten times. The rearrangement links TRBV6-1 to TRBJ2-2, with 16 bases lining up with TRBD2. Per germline, CDR1 MNHNS and CDR2 SASEGT. This CDR3 comprises 17 residues. V trimming: 6 bases; J trimming: 9 bases; junction bases outside the gene matches: 10. The CDR3 DNA is TGTGCCAGCAGCGGGACTAGCGGGAGGGCCATTTTGCGGGAGCTGTTTTTT. Translated: CASSGTSGRAILRELFF.

This clonotype was recorded at least ten times. The chain couples TRBV10-3 to TRBJ1-1; D is undetermined. Germline V gene data show CDR1 as ENHRY and CDR2 as SYGVKD. V was trimmed by 6 bases and J by 2 bases, leaving 10 bases between them. The CDR3 contains 13 residues. CDR3 sequence (DNA): TGTGCCATCAGACCATTCACTAACACTGAAGCTTTCTTT. Protein product: CAIRPFTNTEAFF.

Many counts were recorded for this clonotype. The V call is TRBV28, the J call TRBJ1-5; 7 bases line up with TRBD1. Germline CDR1 and CDR2: MDHEN and SYDVKM. This CDR3 is 14 amino acids long. V was clipped by 4 bases and J by 0 bases; unmatched bases: 0. CDR3 DNA sequence: TGTGCCAGCAGTTGGACAGGTAGCAATCAGCCCCAGCATTTT. It specifies CASSWTGSNQPQHF.